This TCR beta chain was captured in a study of blood T cells in healthy people across ages. CDR3 length: 15 amino acids. V was clipped by 4 bases and J by 2 bases; unmatched bases: 5. CDR1 and CDR2 (germline): MGHRA, YSYEKL. Primers used in a second PCR of about 7 to 12 cycles were a sample-barcoded 5' primer and a J-beta primer mix. TCRdb reanalysed the 5' RACE reads using MiXCR and keeps one entry per CDR3 protein. The profile shows roughly 800,000 distinct CDR3 sequences, 55% to 70% of them singletons. This clonotype was obtained from a man between 25 and 39 years old in good health. Sequencing was done on a sample of blood. This sequence joins TRBV4-1 and TRBJ2-7; TRBD2 aligns across 10 bases. The CDR3 reads CASSPGLAVPYEQYF. The CDR3, as DNA: TGCGCCAGCAGCCCCGGACTAGCGGTACCCTACGAGCAGTACTTC.